Described below is a single TCR beta chain sequence and its context. Per germline, CDR1 SGHTA and CDR2 FQGTGA. This CDR3 is 15 amino acids long. V shed 5 bases, J shed 5 bases, and the junction held 11 bases outside the gene matches. The data were taken from a study of blood T cell repertoires in COVID-19. In the study overall: Specimens from acute and convalescent COVID-19 originated in the United States, Italy and Spain. PBMCs, B-cell-depleted T cells, or T cells were the source of the cDNA or gDNA that made up the material.

Study processing details: Reference gene primer amplification yielded estimated nucleated cell counts. Sequencing was performed with immunoSEQ multiplex PCR; in TCRdb, only in-frame clones are kept and a portion is missing. From that table come the V and J calls and clone size; the DNA was used to work out D and trimming. The sample lists roughly 130,000 clones; just under 80% were seen once. The chain recombines TRBV7-3 with TRBJ2-5, with 7 nucleotides matching TRBD2. The sample consisted of peripheral blood. This sequence originates from a man aged 55 to 69 with active or convalescent COVID-19. The CDR3 sequence: CASSPLAGAGETQYF. DNA for the CDR3: TGTGCCAGCAGCCCCTTGGCGGGAGCTGGGGAGACCCAGTACTTC.